The 5 T cell receptor beta chains listed next were all sequenced from one sample in a study of spatial heterogeneity in lung cancer. TCRdb re-derived calls from the 5' RACE reads in MiXCR, one entry per CDR3 protein. This sample has about 45,000 distinct CDR3 sequences, with approximately 12% found just once. Time point described: sample taken at primary tumor resection. Sequencing covered unsorted whole RNA taken from tumor, nontumor lung or frozen PBMC. The specimen was PBMCs, collected at surgery. All receptors come from a female donor with early-stage non-small cell lung cancer.

This clonotype was recorded at least ten times. The chain has TRBV3-1 and TRBJ2-3, with 8 bases fitting TRBD2. Germline loops: CDR1 LGHDT, CDR2 YNNKEL (reference sequence). The CDR3 extends over 17 amino acids. V gave up 2 bases and J gave up 1 base; unmatched junction bases: 8. The CDR3 sequence: CASSQWPGGPRTDTQYF. The CDR3 bases are TGTGCCAGCAGCCAATGGCCGGGGGGGCCCCGCACAGATACGCAGTATTTT.

The chain uses TRBV19 and TRBJ1-5, with 7 nucleotides matching TRBD1. This CDR3 spans 15 amino acids. Germline CDR1 reads LNHDA; CDR2 reads SQIVND (reference sequence). V shed 6 bases, J shed 2 bases, and the junction held 7 bases outside the gene matches. Here the CDR3 reads CASSTRGRGNQPQHF. The CDR3 DNA reads TGTGCCAGTAGCACAAGGGGGCGCGGCAATCAGCCCCAGCATTTT.

The V call is TRBV5-4, the J call TRBJ2-2; perhaps TRBD2 as D (7 bases). Deletions cut 5 bases from V and 3 bases from J, with 17 bases between. CDR1 SGHNT and CDR2 YYREEE come from the germline V gene (reference sequence). The CDR3 totals 16 residues. The CDR3 reads CASRPGRGGDTGELFF. CDR3 sequence (DNA): TGTGCCAGCAGGCCTGGCCGCGGGGGCGACACCGGGGAGCTGTTTTTT.

The rearrangement uses TRBV28 and TRBJ2-5; tentatively, D is TRBD2 (5 bases). CDR3 size: 12 residues. Trimming stripped 6 bases from V and 9 bases from J, with 14 bases between. CDR1 and CDR2 from the germline V gene are MDHEN and SYDVKM. The CDR3 loop is CASSSTSRSQYF. For the CDR3, the DNA is TGTGCCAGCAGCTCTACTAGTAGGTCCCAGTACTTC.

The chain combines TRBV12-3 or TRBV12-4 with TRBJ2-5; tentative D call: TRBD1 (6 bases). V was pared by 8 bases and J by 5 bases, with 18 bases between. CDR3 length equals 14 residues. The CDR3 sequence: CASGLGAGWETQYF. The DNA for the CDR3 is TGTGCCAGCGGACTGGGGGCCGGATGGGAGACCCAGTACTTC.